A selection of T cell receptor beta chains follows, all from one sample in a study of PD-1 blockade in classical Hodgkin lymphoma. Data came from immunoSEQ multiplex PCR; TCRdb stores just in-frame clones and leaves some out. The sample lists roughly 25,000 clones, around 82% occurring once. The sample consisted of peripheral blood mononuclear cells (PBMCs), taken before the second cycle of nivolumab. The receptors here all came from a human donor with classical Hodgkin lymphoma. CDR3s include the opening cysteine and the closing phenylalanine or tryptophan.

V gene,CDR3 length,CDR3 protein
TRBV11-2,16,CASTTISTRTYNEQFF
TRBV9,13,CASSDQGNYGYTF
TRBV7-2,15,CASSSSGTPGNTIYF
TRBV4-3,13,CASSQVGGETQYF
TRBV19,12,CASRDRGTEAFF
TRBV4-1,16,CASSQEGGPRSDEQFF
TRBV6-1,14,CASSEAGGSYEQYF
TRBV6-1,15,CASRDWRAMNTEAFF
TRBV4-3,19,CASSQDRAMGGRLGNTIYF
TRBV4-3,17,CASSPSAGRSNTGELFF
TRBV13,13,CASSLRLIPEQYF
TRBV5-5,13,CASSSFDNQPQHF
TRBV10-2,14,CASTTSGGANEQFF
TRBV19,17,CASRPVLRQGNTGELFF
TRBV6-5,11,CASFEFMDYTF
TRBV4-3,17,CASSQDLIVGSYNEQFF
TRBV29-1,14,CSVEDQERGNTIYF
TRBV4-1,16,CASSQGYGGVEYEQYF
TRBV29-1,14,CSGALGQGYNEQFF
TRBV7-2,13,CASGGAQNTEAFF
TRBV4-3,15,CASSQEAGQEWWQYF
TRBV28,14,CASSSGGAANEQFF
TRBV28,14,CASSFAYSTNGYTF
TRBV19,13,CASSRAGRAEAFF